This TCR beta chain was documented in a study of T cell repertoires in cytomegalovirus infection. About the research overall: Indications came from public TCR beta signatures; they pointed to CMV infection and to a matching HLA type. Findings and caveats of the study: There were HLA-C-restricted CMV-specific TCR beta clonotypes dominating the ex vivo response.

CDR1 and CDR2 from the germline V gene are SQVTM and ANQGSEA. V lost 7 bases, J lost 5 bases, and 15 bases lay in between. The length of the CDR3 is 12 residues. Worth noting for this clonotype: Its antigen is undetermined.

In TCRdb, the reads were re-called with MiXCR into one record per CDR3 protein. The data show about 920,000 distinct CDR3 sequences, about a third seen once. The gene calls are TRBV29-1 and TRBJ2-7, with D possibly being TRBD1 (6 bases). This TCR was sampled from a human donor in good health (CMV status not recorded). Some clones in this sample may be carry-over from other donors' samples. The input for sequencing was cultured CD8+ T cells from PBMCs, taken from culture after CMV antigen stimulation. In nucleotides, the CDR3 is TGCAGCGGTCTCACAGGGATGCACGAGCAGTACTTC. Protein product: CSGLTGMHEQYF.